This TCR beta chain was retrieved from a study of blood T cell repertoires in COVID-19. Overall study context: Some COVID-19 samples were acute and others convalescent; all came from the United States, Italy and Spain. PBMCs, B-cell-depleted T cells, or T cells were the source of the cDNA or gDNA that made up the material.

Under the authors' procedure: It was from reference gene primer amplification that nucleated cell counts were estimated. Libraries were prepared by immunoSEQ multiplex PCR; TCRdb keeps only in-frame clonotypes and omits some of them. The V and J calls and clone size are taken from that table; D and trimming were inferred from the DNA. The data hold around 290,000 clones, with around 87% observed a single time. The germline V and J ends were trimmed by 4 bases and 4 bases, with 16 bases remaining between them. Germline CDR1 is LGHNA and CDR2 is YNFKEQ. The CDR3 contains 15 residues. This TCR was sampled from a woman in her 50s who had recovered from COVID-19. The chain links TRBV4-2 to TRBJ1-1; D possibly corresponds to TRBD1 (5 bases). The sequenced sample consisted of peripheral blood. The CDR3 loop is CASSRIDSGGTEAFF. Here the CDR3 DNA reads TGTGCCAGCAGCCGGATCGACAGTGGCGGCACTGAAGCTTTCTTT.